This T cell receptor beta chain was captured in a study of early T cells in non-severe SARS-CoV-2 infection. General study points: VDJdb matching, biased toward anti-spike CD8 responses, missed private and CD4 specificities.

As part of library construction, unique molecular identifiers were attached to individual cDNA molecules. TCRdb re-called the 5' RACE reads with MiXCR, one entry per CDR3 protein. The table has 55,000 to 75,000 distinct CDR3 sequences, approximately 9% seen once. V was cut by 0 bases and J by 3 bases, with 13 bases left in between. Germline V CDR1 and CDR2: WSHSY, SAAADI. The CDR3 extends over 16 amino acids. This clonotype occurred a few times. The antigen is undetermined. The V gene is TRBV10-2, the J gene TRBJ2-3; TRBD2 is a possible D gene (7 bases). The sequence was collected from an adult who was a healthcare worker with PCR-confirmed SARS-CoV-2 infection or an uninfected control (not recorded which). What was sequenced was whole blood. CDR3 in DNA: TGCGCCAGCAGTGAGTCGGCGGGGGCGATAACAGATACGCAGTATTTT. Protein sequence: CASSESAGAITDTQYF.